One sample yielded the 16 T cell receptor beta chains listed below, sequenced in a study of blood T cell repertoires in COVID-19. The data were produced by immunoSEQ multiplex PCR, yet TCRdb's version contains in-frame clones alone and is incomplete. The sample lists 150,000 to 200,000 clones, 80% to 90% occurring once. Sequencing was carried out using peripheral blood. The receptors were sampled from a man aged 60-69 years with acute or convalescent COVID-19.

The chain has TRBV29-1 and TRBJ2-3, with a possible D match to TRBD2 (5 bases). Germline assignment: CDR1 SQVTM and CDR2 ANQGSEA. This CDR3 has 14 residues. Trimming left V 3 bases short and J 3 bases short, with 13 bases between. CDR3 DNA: TGCAGCGTTGATATCGGGGATCTAACAGATACGCAGTATTTT. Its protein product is CSVDIGDLTDTQYF.

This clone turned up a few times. The CDR3 is CASSQSGTKSYEQYF. In nucleotides, the CDR3 is TGCGCCAGCAGCCAATCCGGGACTAAATCCTACGAGCAGTACTTC. V gene TRBV5-1 combines with J gene TRBJ2-7; 7 bases match TRBD2. CDR1 is SGHRS, CDR2 YFSETQ, per germline. This CDR3 contains 15 residues. The V and J ends lost 4 bases and 1 base, in that order; junction bases with no gene match: 8.

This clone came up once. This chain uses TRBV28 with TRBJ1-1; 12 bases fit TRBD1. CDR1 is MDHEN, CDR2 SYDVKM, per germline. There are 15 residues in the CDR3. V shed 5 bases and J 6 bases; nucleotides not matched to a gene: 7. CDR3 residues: CASSPRGQGAAEAFF. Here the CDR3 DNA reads TGTGCCAGCAGTCCCCGGGGACAGGGGGCAGCTGAAGCTTTCTTT.

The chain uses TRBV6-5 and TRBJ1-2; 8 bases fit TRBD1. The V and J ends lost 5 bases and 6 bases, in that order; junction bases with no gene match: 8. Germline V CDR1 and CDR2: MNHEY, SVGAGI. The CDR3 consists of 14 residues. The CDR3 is CASSRITGGDGYTF. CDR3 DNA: TGTGCCAGCAGTCGAATCACAGGGGGGGATGGCTACACCTTC.

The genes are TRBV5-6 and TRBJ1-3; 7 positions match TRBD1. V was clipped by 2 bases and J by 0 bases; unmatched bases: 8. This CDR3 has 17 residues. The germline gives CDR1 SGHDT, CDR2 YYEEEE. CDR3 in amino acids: CASSFGDSAHSGNTIYF. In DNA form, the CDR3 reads TGTGCCAGCAGCTTCGGGGACAGTGCTCACTCTGGAAACACCATATATTTT.

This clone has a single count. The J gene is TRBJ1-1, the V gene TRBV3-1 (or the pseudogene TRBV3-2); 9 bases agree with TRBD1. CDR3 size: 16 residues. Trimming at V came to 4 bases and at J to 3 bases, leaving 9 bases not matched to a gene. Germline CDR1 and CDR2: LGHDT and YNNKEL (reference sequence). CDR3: CASSRNRGRSDTEAFF. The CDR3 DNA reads TGTGCCAGCAGCCGAAACAGGGGGCGCTCGGACACTGAAGCTTTCTTT.

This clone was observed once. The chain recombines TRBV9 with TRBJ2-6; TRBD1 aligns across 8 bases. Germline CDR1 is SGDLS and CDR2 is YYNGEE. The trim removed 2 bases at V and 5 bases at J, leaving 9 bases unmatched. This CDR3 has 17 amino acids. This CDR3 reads CASSVGGQASRANVLTF. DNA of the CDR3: TGTGCCAGCAGCGTCGGGGGACAGGCCTCGAGGGCCAACGTCCTGACTTTC.

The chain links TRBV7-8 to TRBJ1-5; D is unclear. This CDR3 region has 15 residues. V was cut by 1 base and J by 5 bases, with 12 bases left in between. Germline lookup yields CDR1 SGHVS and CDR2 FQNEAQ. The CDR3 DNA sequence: TGTGCCAGCAGCTTAGGGTCAGGCTGGGATCAGCCCCAGCATTTT. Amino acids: CASSLGSGWDQPQHF.

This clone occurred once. CDR3 loop: CASSARGLATGELFF. The CDR3 DNA is TGTGCCAGCAGTGCACGCGGGTTGGCCACCGGGGAGCTGTTTTTT. The chain uses TRBV6-2 or TRBV6-3 and TRBJ2-2; D may be TRBD2 (5 bases). This CDR3 region has 15 residues. Germline V lookup: CDR1 MNHEY, CDR2 SVGEGT. V shed 5 bases and J shed 4 bases, with 14 bases lying between them.

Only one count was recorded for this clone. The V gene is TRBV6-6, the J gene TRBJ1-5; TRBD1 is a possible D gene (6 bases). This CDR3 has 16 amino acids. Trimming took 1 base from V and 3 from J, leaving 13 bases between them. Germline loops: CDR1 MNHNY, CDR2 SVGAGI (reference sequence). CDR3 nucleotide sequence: TGTGCCAGCAGTTACTATCGAGACAGGCACAATCAGCCCCAGCATTTT. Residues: CASSYYRDRHNQPQHF.

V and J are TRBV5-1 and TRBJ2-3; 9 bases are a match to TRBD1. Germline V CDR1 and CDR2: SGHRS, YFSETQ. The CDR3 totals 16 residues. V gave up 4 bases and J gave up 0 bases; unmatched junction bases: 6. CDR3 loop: CASSTGQGFSTDTQYF. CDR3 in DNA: TGCGCCAGCAGCACAGGACAGGGGTTCAGCACAGATACGCAGTATTTT. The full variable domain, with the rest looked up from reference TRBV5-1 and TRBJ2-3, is KAGVTQTPRYLIKTRGQQVTLSCSPISGHRSVSWYQQTPGQGLQFLFEYFSETQRNKGNFPGRFSGRQFSNSRSEMNVSTLELGDSALYLCASSTGQGFSTDTQYFGPGTRLTVL.

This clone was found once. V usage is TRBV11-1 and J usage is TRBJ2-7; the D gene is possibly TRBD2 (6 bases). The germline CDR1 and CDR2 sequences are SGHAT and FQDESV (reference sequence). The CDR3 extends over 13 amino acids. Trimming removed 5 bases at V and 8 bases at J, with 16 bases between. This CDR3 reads CASSSGPGYKQYF. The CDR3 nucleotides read TGTGCCAGCAGCAGCGGGCCGGGGTATAAGCAGTACTTC.

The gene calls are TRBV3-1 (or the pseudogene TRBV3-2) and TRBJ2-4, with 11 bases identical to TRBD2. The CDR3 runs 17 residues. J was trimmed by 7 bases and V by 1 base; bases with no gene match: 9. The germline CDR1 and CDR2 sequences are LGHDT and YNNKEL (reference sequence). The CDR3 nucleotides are TGTGCCAGCAGCCAAGTACTAGCGGGAGTTTCATCTAACATTCAGTACTTC. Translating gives CASSQVLAGVSSNIQYF.

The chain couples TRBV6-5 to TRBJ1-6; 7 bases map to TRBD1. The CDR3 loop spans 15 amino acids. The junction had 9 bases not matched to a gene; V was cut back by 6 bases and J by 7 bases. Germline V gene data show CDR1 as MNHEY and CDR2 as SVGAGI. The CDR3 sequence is CASRKGQAENSPLHF. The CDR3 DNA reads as TGTGCCAGCAGGAAAGGACAGGCTGAAAATTCACCCCTCCACTTT.

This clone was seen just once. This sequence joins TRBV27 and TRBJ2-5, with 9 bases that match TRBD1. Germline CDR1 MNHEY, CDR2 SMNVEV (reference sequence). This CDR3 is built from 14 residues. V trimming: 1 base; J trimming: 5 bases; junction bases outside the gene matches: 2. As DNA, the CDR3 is TGTGCCAGCAGTTTATTCGGGACAGGGGAGACCCAGTACTTC. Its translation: CASSLFGTGETQYF.

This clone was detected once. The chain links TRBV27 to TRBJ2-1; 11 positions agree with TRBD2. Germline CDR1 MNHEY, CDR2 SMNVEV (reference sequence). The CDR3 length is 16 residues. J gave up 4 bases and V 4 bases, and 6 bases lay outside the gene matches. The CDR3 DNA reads TGTGCCAGCAGTTATCGACTAGCGGGGATTTACAATGAGCAGTTCTTC. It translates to CASSYRLAGIYNEQFF.